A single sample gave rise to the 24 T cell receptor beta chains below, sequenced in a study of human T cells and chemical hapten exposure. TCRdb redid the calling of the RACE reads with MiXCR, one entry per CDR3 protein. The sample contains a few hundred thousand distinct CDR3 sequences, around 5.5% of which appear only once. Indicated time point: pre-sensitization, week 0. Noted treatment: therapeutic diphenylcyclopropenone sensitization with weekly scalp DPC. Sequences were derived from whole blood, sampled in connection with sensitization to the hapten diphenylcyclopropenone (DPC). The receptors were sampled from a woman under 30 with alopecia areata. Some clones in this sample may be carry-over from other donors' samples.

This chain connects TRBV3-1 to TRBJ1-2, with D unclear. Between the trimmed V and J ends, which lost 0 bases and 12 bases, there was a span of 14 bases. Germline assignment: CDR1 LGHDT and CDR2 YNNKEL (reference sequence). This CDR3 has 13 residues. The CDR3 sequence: CASSQEPLKIHTF. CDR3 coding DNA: TGTGCCAGCAGCCAAGAACCGCTAAAGATACACACCTTC.

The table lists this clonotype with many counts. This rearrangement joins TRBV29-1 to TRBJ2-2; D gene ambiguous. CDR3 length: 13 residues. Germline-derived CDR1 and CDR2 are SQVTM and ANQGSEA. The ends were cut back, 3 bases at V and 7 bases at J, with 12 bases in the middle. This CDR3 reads CSVETSILGELFF. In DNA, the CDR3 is TGCAGCGTTGAGACTTCTATACTCGGGGAGCTGTTTTTT.

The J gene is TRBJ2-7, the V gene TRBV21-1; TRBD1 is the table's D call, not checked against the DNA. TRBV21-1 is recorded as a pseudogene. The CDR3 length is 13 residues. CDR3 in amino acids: CASSKDRIGGPGF. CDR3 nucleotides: TGTGCCAGCAGCAAAGATAGGATCGGAGGTCCCGGCTTC.

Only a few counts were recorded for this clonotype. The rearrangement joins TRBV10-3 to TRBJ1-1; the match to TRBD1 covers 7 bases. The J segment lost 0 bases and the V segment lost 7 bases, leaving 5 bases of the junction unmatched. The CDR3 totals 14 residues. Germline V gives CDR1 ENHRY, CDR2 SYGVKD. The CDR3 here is CAITSGGMNTEAFF. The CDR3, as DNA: TGTGCCATCACCTCAGGGGGGATGAACACTGAAGCTTTCTTT.

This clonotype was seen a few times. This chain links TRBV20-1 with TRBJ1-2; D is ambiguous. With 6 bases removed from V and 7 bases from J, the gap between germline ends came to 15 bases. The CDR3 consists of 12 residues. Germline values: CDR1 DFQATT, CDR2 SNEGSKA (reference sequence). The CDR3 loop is CSANDVDAGYTF. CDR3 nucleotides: TGCAGTGCGAATGACGTGGACGCTGGCTACACCTTC.

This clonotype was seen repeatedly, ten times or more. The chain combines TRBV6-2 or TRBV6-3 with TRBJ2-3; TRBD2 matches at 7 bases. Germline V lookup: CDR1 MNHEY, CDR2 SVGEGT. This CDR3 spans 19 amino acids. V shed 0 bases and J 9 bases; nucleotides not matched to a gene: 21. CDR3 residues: CASSYSSSLLGGFPTTQYF. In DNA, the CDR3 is TGTGCCAGCAGTTACTCGTCCTCCCTCTTGGGGGGGTTCCCCACGACGCAGTATTTT.

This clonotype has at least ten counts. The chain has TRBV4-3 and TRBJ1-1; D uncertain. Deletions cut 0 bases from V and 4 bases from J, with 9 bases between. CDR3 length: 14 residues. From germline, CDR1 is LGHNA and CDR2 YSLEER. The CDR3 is CASSQDNVGTEAFF. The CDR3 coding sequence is TGCGCCAGCAGCCAAGATAATGTTGGCACTGAAGCTTTCTTT.

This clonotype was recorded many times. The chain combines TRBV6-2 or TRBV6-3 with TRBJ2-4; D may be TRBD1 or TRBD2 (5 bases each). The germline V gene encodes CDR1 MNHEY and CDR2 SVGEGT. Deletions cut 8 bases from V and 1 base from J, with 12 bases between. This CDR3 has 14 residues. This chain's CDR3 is CASRRDAAKNIQYF. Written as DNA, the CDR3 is TGTGCCAGCCGAAGGGACGCGGCCAAAAACATTCAGTACTTC.

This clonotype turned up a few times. The chain's CDR3 is CASSLPRSGLIMNTEAFF. The CDR3 DNA reads as TGTGCCAGCAGTTTACCCCGCTCAGGGTTGATTATGAACACTGAAGCTTTCTTT. The gene calls are TRBV12-3 or TRBV12-4 and TRBJ1-1, with D perhaps TRBD1 (5 bases). The CDR3 is 18 amino acids. V was trimmed by 2 bases and J by 0 bases, leaving 19 bases between them.

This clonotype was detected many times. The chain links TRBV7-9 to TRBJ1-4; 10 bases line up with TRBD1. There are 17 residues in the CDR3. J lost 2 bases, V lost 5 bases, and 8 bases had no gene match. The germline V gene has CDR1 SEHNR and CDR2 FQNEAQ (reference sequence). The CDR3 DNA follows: TGTGCCAGCAGCCGACAGGGGGCCGAGTCGACTAATGAAAAACTGTTTTTT. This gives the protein CASSRQGAESTNEKLFF.

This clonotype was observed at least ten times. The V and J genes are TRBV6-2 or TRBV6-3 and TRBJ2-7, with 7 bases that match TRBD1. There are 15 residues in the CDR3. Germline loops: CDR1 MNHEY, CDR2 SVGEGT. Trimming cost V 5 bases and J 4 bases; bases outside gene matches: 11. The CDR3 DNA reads TGTGCCAGCAGTGAGGCCGGGACAGCAGCATACGAGCAGTACTTC. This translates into CASSEAGTAAYEQYF.

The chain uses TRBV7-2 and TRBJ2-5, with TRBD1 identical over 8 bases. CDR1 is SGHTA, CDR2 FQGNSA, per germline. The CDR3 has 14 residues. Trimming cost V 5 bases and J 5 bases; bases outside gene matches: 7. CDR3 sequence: CASSPETGVETQYF. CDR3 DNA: TGTGCCAGCAGCCCCGAGACAGGGGTGGAGACCCAGTACTTC. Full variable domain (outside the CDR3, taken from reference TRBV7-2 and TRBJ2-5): GAGVSQSPSNKVTEKGKDVELRCDPISGHTALYWYRQSLGQGLEFLIYFQGNSAPDKSGLPSDRFSAERTGGSVSTLTIQRTQQEDSAVYLCASSPETGVETQYFGPGTRLLVL.

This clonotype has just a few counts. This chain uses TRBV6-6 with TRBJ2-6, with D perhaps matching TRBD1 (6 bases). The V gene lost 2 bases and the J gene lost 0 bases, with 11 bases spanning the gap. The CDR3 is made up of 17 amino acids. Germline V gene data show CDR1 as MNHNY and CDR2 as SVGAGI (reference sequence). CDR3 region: CASSYGQSSSGANVLTF. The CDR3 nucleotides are TGTGCCAGCAGTTACGGACAGTCCAGCTCTGGGGCCAACGTCCTGACTTTC.

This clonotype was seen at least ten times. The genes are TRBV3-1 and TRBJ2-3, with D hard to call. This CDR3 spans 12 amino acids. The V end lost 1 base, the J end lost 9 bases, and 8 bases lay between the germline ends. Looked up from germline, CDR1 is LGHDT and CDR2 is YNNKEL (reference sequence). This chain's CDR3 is CASSQAGRTQYF. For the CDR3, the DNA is TGTGCCAGCAGCCAAGCCGGCCGGACGCAGTATTTT.

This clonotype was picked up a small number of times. CDR3 loop: CSATDSLNTEAFF. The CDR3 region has the DNA TGCAGTGCTACTGACAGCTTGAACACTGAAGCTTTCTTT. This sequence joins TRBV20-1 and TRBJ1-1; a possible D gene is TRBD1 (5 bases). CDR1 and CDR2 (germline): DFQATT, SNEGSKA (reference sequence). Trimming cost V 4 bases and J 0 bases, with 9 bases left between them. CDR3 size: 13 residues.

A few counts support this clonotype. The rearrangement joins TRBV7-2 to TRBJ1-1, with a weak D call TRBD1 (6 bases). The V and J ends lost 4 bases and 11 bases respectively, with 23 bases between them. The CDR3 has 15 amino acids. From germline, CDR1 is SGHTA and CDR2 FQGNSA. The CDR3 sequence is CASSSLIQGRVVAFF. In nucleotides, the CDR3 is TGTGCCAGCAGCTCCTTAATACAGGGTAGAGTAGTGGCTTTCTTT.

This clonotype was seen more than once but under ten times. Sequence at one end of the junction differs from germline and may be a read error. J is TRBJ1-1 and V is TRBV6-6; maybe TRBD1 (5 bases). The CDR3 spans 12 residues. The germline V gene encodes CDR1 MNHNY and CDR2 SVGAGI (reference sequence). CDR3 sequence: CASSYSGALLTF. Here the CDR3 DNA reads TGTGCCAGCAGTTACTCCGGGGCTCTCCTTACCTTT.

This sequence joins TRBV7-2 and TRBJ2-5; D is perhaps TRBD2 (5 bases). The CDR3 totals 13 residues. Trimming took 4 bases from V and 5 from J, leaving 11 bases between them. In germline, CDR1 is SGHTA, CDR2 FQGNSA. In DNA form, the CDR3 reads TGTGCCAGCAGCTCCTGGGAGCGGGAGACCCAGTACTTC. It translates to CASSSWERETQYF.

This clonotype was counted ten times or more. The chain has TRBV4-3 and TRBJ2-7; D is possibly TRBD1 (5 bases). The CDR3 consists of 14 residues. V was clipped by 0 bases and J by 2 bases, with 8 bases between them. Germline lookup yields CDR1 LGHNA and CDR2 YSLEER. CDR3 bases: TGCGCCAGCAGCCAAGAAACAGGTACCTACGAGCAGTACTTC. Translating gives CASSQETGTYEQYF.

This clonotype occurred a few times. This CDR3 is CASSPGGARTEAFF. The CDR3 region has the DNA TGTGCCAGCAGCCCGGGGGGGGCGCGTACTGAAGCTTTCTTT. The chain is built from TRBV12-3 or TRBV12-4 and TRBJ1-1; D is possibly TRBD1 (6 bases). Trimming shortened V by 6 bases and J by 5 bases, and 16 bases separated the two germline ends. The CDR3 runs to 14 residues.

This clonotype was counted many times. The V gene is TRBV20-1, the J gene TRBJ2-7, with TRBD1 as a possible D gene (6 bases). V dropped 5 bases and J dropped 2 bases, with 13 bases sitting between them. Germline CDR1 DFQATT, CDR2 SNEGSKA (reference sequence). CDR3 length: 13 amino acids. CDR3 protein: CSASYRDPYEQYF. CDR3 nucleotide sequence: TGCAGTGCTTCCTACAGGGACCCCTACGAGCAGTACTTC.

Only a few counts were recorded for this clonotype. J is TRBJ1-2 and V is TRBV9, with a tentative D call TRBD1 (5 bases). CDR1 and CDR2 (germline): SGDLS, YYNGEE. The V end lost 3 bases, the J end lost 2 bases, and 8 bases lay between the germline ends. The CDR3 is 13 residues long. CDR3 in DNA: TGTGCCAGCAGCGCAGACAGAAACTATGGCTACACCTTC. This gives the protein CASSADRNYGYTF.

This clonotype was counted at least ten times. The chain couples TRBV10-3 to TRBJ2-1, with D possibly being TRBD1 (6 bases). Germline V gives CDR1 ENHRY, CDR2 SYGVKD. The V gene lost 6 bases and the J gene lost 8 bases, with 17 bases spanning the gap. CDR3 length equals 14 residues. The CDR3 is CAIRSGQATDEQFF. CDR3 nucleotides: TGTGCCATCAGATCGGGACAAGCAACGGATGAGCAGTTCTTC.

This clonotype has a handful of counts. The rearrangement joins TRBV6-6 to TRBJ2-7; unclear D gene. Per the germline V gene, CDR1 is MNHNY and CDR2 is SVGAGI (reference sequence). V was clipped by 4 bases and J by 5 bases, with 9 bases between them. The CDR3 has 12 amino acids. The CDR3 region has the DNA TGTGCCAGCAGTTCCTTGGTCGACGAGCAGTACTTC. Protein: CASSSLVDEQYF.